The rows below give T cell receptor beta chains drawn from one sample of a study of T-cell memory formation after mild COVID-19. TCRdb called the 5' RACE reads again in MiXCR, with one record for every CDR3 protein. The data contain 550,000 to 600,000 distinct CDR3 sequences, approximately 21% of them singletons. Source material: PBMCs or a T cell subset sorted from them (not recorded which). These receptors came from an adult woman who had mild COVID-19 (a few samples of this study predate the infection). Cell type and time point are not known. Each CDR3 is given with its conserved first and last residue. D genes are given only for firm matches. Clone sizes are given selectively: once, few, many, or a class where the clone is expanded.

j_gene | len | d_gene | v_gene | abundance | CDR3aa | CDR3nt
TRBJ2-7 | 17 | TRBD1 | TRBV6-1 | - | CASSELYRTGFDYEQYF | TGTGCCAGCAGTGAACTATACCGGACAGGTTTCGATTACGAGCAGTACTTC
TRBJ2-3 | 15 | TRBD2 | TRBV9 | few | CASSTSGTGADTQYF | TGTGCCAGCAGTACTAGCGGGACTGGCGCAGATACGCAGTATTTT
TRBJ2-1 | 13 | TRBD1 | TRBV29-1 | few | CSVGQGLWNEQFF | TGCAGCGTGGGACAGGGTCTATGGAATGAGCAGTTCTTC
TRBJ1-5 | 13 | - | TRBV12-3/TRBV12-4 | - | CASSFYADQPQHF | TGTGCCAGCAGTTTTTATGCGGATCAGCCCCAGCATTTT
TRBJ2-3 | 13 | - | TRBV12-3/TRBV12-4 | - | CASNPTRTDTQYF | TGTGCCAGCAACCCTACGCGCACAGATACGCAGTATTTT
TRBJ2-3 | 14 | TRBD2 | TRBV5-8 | few | CASSSGEGRNTQYF | TGTGCCAGCAGCAGCGGGGAGGGACGGAATACGCAGTATTTT
TRBJ1-2 | 14 | - | TRBV7-3 | few | CASSLNPVAYGYTF | TGTGCCAGCAGCTTAAATCCAGTAGCCTATGGCTACACCTTC
TRBJ2-6 | 18 | - | TRBV5-1 | few | CASSLNTQGLSGANVLTF | TGCGCCAGCAGCTTGAACACCCAGGGATTGTCTGGGGCCAACGTCCTGACTTTC
TRBJ2-5 | 12 | - | TRBV29-1 | - | CSATRVEETQYF | TGCAGCGCGACGAGGGTTGAAGAGACCCAGTACTTC
TRBJ2-7 | 15 | - | TRBV6-1 | - | CASRVTGSGSYEQYF | TGTGCCAGCAGAGTCACAGGGAGCGGTTCCTACGAGCAGTACTTC
TRBJ2-1 | 14 | - | TRBV29-1 | few | CSVENPSSYNEQFF | TGCAGCGTGGAGAACCCTAGCTCCTACAATGAGCAGTTCTTC
TRBJ2-1 | 15 | TRBD2 | TRBV19 | - | CASSIGAGGRREQFF | TGTGCCAGTAGTATAGGAGCGGGGGGCCGGAGGGAGCAGTTCTTC
TRBJ1-1 | 15 | TRBD1 | TRBV5-1 | - | CASSPGGAPNTEAFF | TGCGCCAGCAGCCCAGGGGGCGCTCCGAACACTGAAGCTTTCTTT
TRBJ1-5 | 14 | - | TRBV19 | few | CASKTGLNNQPQHF | TGTGCCAGTAAGACCGGGCTTAACAATCAGCCCCAGCATTTT
TRBJ2-1 | 15 | TRBD2 | TRBV12-3/TRBV12-4 | few | CASTRTSGARSEQFF | TGTGCCAGCACCCGGACTAGCGGGGCCAGGAGTGAGCAGTTCTTC
TRBJ1-4 | 14 | - | TRBV2 | few | CASRARSTNEKLFF | TGTGCCAGCAGAGCCAGATCAACTAATGAAAAACTGTTTTTT
TRBJ1-1 | 18 | TRBD1 | TRBV5-1 | few | CASSVYKGQEGLDTEAFF | TGCGCCAGCAGCGTATATAAGGGACAGGAAGGCCTGGACACTGAAGCTTTCTTT
TRBJ2-3 | 13 | TRBD1 | TRBV11-3 | - | CASSGPGQRTQYF | TGTGCCAGCAGCGGACCGGGACAGCGGACGCAGTATTTT
TRBJ2-1 | 17 | - | TRBV5-1 | many | CASSLVRNRTPHREQFF | TGCGCCAGCAGCTTGGTCCGAAACCGGACTCCCCATCGTGAGCAGTTCTTC
TRBJ1-5 | 14 | - | TRBV7-2 | few | CASSLEIGNQPQHF | TGTGCCAGCAGCTTAGAAATCGGTAATCAGCCCCAGCATTTT
TRBJ2-5 | 13 | TRBD2 | TRBV5-6 | - | CASERGVGETQYF | TGTGCCAGCGAACGGGGGGTTGGAGAGACCCAGTACTTC
TRBJ2-2 | 15 | TRBD2 | TRBV12-3/TRBV12-4 | - | CASSPLAGYTGELFF | TGTGCCAGCAGTCCCTTAGCGGGGTACACCGGGGAGCTGTTTTTT
TRBJ2-3 | 15 | TRBD2 | TRBV7-2 | - | CASTPLAGETDTQYF | TGTGCCAGCACTCCCTTAGCGGGAGAGACAGATACGCAGTATTTT
TRBJ2-7 | 16 | - | TRBV7-9 | - | CASSGLSVEQDYEQYF | TGTGCCAGCAGTGGGCTCTCCGTGGAACAAGACTACGAGCAGTACTTC
TRBJ2-3 | 14 | - | TRBV2 | few | CASSARDVGNTQYF | TGTGCCAGCAGTGCCCGGGACGTAGGAAATACGCAGTATTTT
TRBJ1-1 | 12 | - | TRBV2 | - | CASKGPNTEAFF | TGTGCCAGTAAGGGCCCGAACACTGAAGCTTTCTTT
TRBJ2-7 | 14 | TRBD2 | TRBV20-1 | - | CSASQIAGAYEQYF | TGCAGTGCGTCACAAATAGCGGGAGCTTACGAGCAGTACTTC
TRBJ2-2 | 13 | - | TRBV29-1 | few | CSVESPLDGELFF | TGCAGCGTTGAGTCGCCCCTGGACGGGGAGCTGTTTTTT
TRBJ1-1 | 14 | - | TRBV5-1 | many | CASRLQGSRTEAFF | TGCGCCAGCAGACTACAGGGTTCTCGCACTGAAGCTTTCTTT
TRBJ1-5 | 16 | - | TRBV6-6 | few | CASSYGRVVGNQPQHF | TGTGCCAGCAGTTACGGACGGGTGGTAGGGAATCAGCCCCAGCATTTT
TRBJ2-7 | 15 | TRBD2 | TRBV20-1 | - | CSASATSPFSYEQYF | TGCAGTGCTAGCGCGACTAGCCCCTTCTCCTACGAGCAGTACTTC
TRBJ2-4 | 14 | TRBD2 | TRBV7-8 | few | CASSSGLSGSIQYF | TGTGCCAGCAGCTCGGGACTATCAGGGAGCATTCAGTACTTC
TRBJ2-6 | 18 | TRBD2 | TRBV6-2/TRBV6-3 | few | CASSYRVAGPSGANVLTF | TGTGCCAGCAGTTACCGGGTAGCGGGACCCTCTGGGGCCAACGTCCTGACTTTC
TRBJ2-1 | 15 | TRBD2 | TRBV19 | few | CASSIQLAGGNEQFF | TGTGCCAGTAGTATTCAACTAGCGGGGGGCAATGAGCAGTTCTTC
TRBJ2-1 | 16 | TRBD2 | TRBV7-2 | - | CASSLEGTSGRFDQFF | TGTGCCAGCAGCTTAGAGGGGACTAGCGGGAGATTCGATCAGTTCTTC
TRBJ1-1 | 14 | - | TRBV25-1 | few | CASAGGQKITEAFF | TGTGCCAGCGCCGGTGGTCAGAAAATCACTGAAGCTTTCTTT
TRBJ2-2 | 14 | TRBD1 | TRBV20-1 | - | CSARGQGAGGELFF | TGCAGTGCTAGAGGGCAGGGGGCTGGCGGGGAGCTGTTTTTT
TRBJ1-2 | 14 | - | TRBV27 | few | CASSPRARSYGYTF | TGTGCCAGCAGTCCCCGGGCACGCTCCTATGGCTACACCTTC
TRBJ1-1 | 13 | TRBD1 | TRBV7-3 | many | CASSPGQVHEAFF | TGTGCCAGCAGCCCCGGACAGGTTCATGAAGCTTTCTTT
TRBJ2-7 | 15 | - | TRBV20-1 | - | CSARDDGGPSYEQYF | TGCAGTGCTAGAGATGATGGAGGGCCCTCCTACGAGCAGTACTTC
TRBJ2-3 | 14 | TRBD2 | TRBV7-2 | few | CASSRLAPPDTQYF | TGTGCCAGCAGCAGACTAGCACCACCCGATACGCAGTATTTT
TRBJ2-1 | 16 | TRBD2 | TRBV7-6 | - | CASSSLAGGIVNEQFF | TGTGCCAGCAGCTCGCTAGCGGGAGGGATAGTGAATGAGCAGTTCTTC
TRBJ2-5 | 16 | TRBD2 | TRBV11-2 | few | CASSLYSGTSRETQYF | TGTGCCAGCAGCTTATATAGCGGGACATCGAGGGAGACCCAGTACTTC
TRBJ2-1 | 13 | - | TRBV7-9 | - | CASSYTNRNEQFF | TGTGCCAGCAGCTATACGAACAGGAATGAGCAGTTCTTC
TRBJ2-1 | 16 | TRBD2 | TRBV24-1 | - | CATSDFGLAGRDEQFF | TGTGCCACCAGTGATTTCGGACTAGCGGGGAGGGATGAGCAGTTCTTC
TRBJ1-5 | 13 | - | TRBV2 | few | CASSAGPRQPQHF | TGTGCCAGCAGTGCGGGGCCGAGGCAGCCCCAGCATTTT
TRBJ2-3 | 14 | TRBD2 | TRBV5-1 | many | CASSLAGRTDTQYF | TGTGCCAGCAGCTTAGCGGGCCGCACAGATACGCAGTATTTT
TRBJ2-2 | 16 | - | TRBV7-9 | few | CASSFRRDPNTGELFF | TGTGCCAGCAGCTTTCGTCGAGACCCGAACACCGGGGAGCTGTTTTTT
TRBJ2-7 | 15 | TRBD2 | TRBV12-3/TRBV12-4 | many | CASSRLAVSSYEQYF | TGTGCCAGCAGTCGACTAGCGGTAAGCTCCTACGAGCAGTACTTC
TRBJ2-1 | 14 | - | TRBV24-1 | - | CATSGEGAYNEQFF | TGTGCCACCAGTGGGGAGGGGGCCTACAATGAGCAGTTCTTC
TRBJ1-5 | 17 | - | TRBV6-6 | - | CASSYSGGGYSNQPQHF | TGTGCCAGCAGTTACTCGGGAGGGGGGTATAGCAATCAGCCCCAGCATTTT